Shown below are 16 T cell receptor beta chains from a single sample sequenced in a study of blood T cells in healthy people across ages. Sample-barcoded 5' priming and a J-beta primer mix drove a second PCR of roughly 7 to 11 cycles. TCRdb re-called the 5' RACE reads with MiXCR, one entry per CDR3 protein. This table holds approximately 850,000 distinct CDR3 sequences, roughly 44% found once. Sequenced: blood. The receptor source for this set is a man in his sixties in good health.

This clonotype turned up a few times. The chain carries TRBV5-6 and TRBJ2-3; D is perhaps TRBD1 (5 bases). From germline, CDR1 is SGHDT and CDR2 YYEEEE. CDR3 length: 13 residues. Trimming removed 2 bases at V and 3 bases at J, with 7 bases between. The CDR3 DNA follows: TGTGCCAGCAGCTTCCGGACAACAGATACGCAGTATTTT. Translated, it gives CASSFRTTDTQYF.

The gene calls are TRBV5-1 and TRBJ2-1, with 8 positions matching TRBD2. The junction had 9 bases not matched to a gene; V was cut back by 4 bases and J by 0 bases. Germline V gene sequence: CDR1 SGHRS, CDR2 YFSETQ. The CDR3 is 17 residues long. The CDR3 DNA follows: TGCGCCAGCAGCCCCGGTTTAGCGGGGCCCTCCTACAATGAGCAGTTCTTC. This gives the protein CASSPGLAGPSYNEQFF.

V and J are TRBV20-1 and TRBJ2-5, with 7 bases identical to TRBD2. The CDR3 runs 14 residues. The V segment lost 5 bases and the J segment 5 bases; nucleotides outside the gene matches: 11. CDR1 is DFQATT, CDR2 SNEGSKA, per germline (reference sequence). In DNA form, the CDR3 reads TGCAGTGCTTCGCCCCCGAGACTAGCTGAGACCCAGTACTTC. Its translation is CSASPPRLAETQYF.

This chain joins TRBV7-2 and TRBJ2-7; D tentatively reads TRBD1 or TRBD2 (5 bases each). From germline, CDR1 is SGHTA and CDR2 FQGNSA. This CDR3 is 15 amino acids long. Trimming took 2 bases from V and 6 from J, leaving 17 bases between them. CDR3 in DNA: TGTGCCAGCAGCTTAACGGGGACCCACTCGAGCGAGCAGTACTTC. Its protein product is CASSLTGTHSSEQYF.

The chain is built from TRBV7-9 and TRBJ2-1; TRBD1 agrees at 7 bases. CDR3 length: 17 residues. V shed 5 bases and J 3 bases; nucleotides not matched to a gene: 13. Germline-derived CDR1 and CDR2 are SEHNR and FQNEAQ (reference sequence). The DNA of the CDR3 is TGTGCCAGCAGCCGATCCTCACAGGGGACCTTCTACAATGAGCAGTTCTTC. Its translation is CASSRSSQGTFYNEQFF.

This clonotype was picked up a small number of times. The CDR3 reads CASSYRTDYGYTF. CDR3 coding DNA: TGTGCCAGCAGTTACCGGACGGACTATGGCTACACCTTC. This chain connects TRBV6-5 to TRBJ1-2; D remains ambiguous. The germline V and J ends were trimmed by 2 bases and 3 bases, with 7 bases remaining between them. The CDR3 totals 13 residues. CDR1 is MNHEY, CDR2 SVGAGI, per germline.

The chain recombines TRBV7-9 with TRBJ2-7; 8 bases match TRBD1. Looked up from germline, CDR1 is SEHNR and CDR2 is FQNEAQ (reference sequence). This CDR3 comprises 14 residues. With V trimmed by 1 base and J by 7 bases, 6 bases remained unmatched. CDR3 nucleotides: TGTGCCAGCAGCTTAGGAGACAGGGGATGGGAGCAGTACTTC. Translation gives CASSLGDRGWEQYF. Full variable domain (missing parts from reference TRBV7-9 and TRBJ2-7): DTGVSQNPRHKITKRGQNVTFRCDPISEHNRLYWYRQTLGQGPEFLTYFQNEAQLEKSRLLSDRFSAERPKGSFSTLEIQRTEQGDSAMYLCASSLGDRGWEQYFGPGTRLTVT.

This clonotype has ten or more counts. V and J are TRBV5-1 and TRBJ2-1, with no clear D. Trimming removed 4 bases from V and 3 bases from J, with 14 bases in between. This CDR3 comprises 15 residues. Germline V CDR1 and CDR2: SGHRS, YFSETQ. The CDR3 region is CASSPLPTDYNEQFF. The DNA for the CDR3 is TGCGCCAGCAGCCCGCTCCCGACTGACTACAATGAGCAGTTCTTC.

DNA of the CDR3: TGCGCCAGCAGTGAGTCGACTAGCGCCTACCAAGAGACCCAGTACTTC. Translated, it gives CASSESTSAYQETQYF. This chain links TRBV10-2 with TRBJ2-5; TRBD2 aligns across 8 bases. This CDR3 has 16 residues. Trimming at V came to 0 bases and at J to 0 bases, leaving 3 bases not matched to a gene. CDR1 is WSHSY, CDR2 SAAADI, per germline.

A word on this clonotype: One end of the junction does not line up with germline, which may come from a read error. The chain couples TRBV4-1 to TRBJ2-3; the D is unclear. Germline CDR1 reads MGHRA; CDR2 reads YSYEKL. This CDR3 is 13 amino acids long. The CDR3 spells CASSQLATVTQYF. The CDR3 DNA reads as TGCGCCAGCAGCCAATTAGCCACAGTTACGCAGTATTTT.

This clonotype was detected only a few times. The J gene is TRBJ1-1, the V gene TRBV30, with no clear D. V was pared by 4 bases and J by 8 bases, with 20 bases between. From germline, CDR1 is GTSNPN and CDR2 SVGIG (reference sequence). The CDR3 is 14 amino acids. The DNA of the CDR3 is TGTGCCTGGAAAATCGGAACAGCTGAGACAGAAGCTTTCTTT. It translates to CAWKIGTAETEAFF.

This clonotype turned up a few times. This chain joins TRBV7-2 and TRBJ2-3, with TRBD1 identical over 7 bases. The CDR3 covers 17 residues. In germline, CDR1 is SGHTA, CDR2 FQGNSA. J was trimmed by 4 bases and V by 5 bases; bases with no gene match: 15. CDR3 protein: CASSPLEGWQGADTQYF. CDR3 bases: TGTGCCAGCAGCCCGTTAGAGGGGTGGCAGGGGGCAGATACGCAGTATTTT.

The rearrangement links TRBV9 to TRBJ2-2; D unclear. Germline-derived CDR1 and CDR2 are SGDLS and YYNGEE. CDR3 size: 16 residues. Trimming removed 0 bases at V and 2 bases at J, with 11 bases between. CDR3 amino acids: CASSVVSSPNTGELFF. The CDR3 DNA reads as TGTGCCAGCAGCGTAGTCTCGAGCCCTAACACCGGGGAGCTGTTTTTT.

The chain couples TRBV6-2 or TRBV6-3 to TRBJ2-7; the D gene is possibly TRBD2 (6 bases). The J call could be wrong; TRBJ2-5 is a better fit for the DNA end. Germline CDR1 MNHEY, CDR2 SVGEGT. The CDR3 extends over 17 amino acids. The CDR3 sequence: CASSYGAQLAPGETQYF. The CDR3 region has the DNA TGTGCCAGCAGTTACGGGGCCCAACTAGCCCCGGGGGAGACCCAGTACTTC.

This clonotype was counted a few times. The J gene is TRBJ2-1, the V gene TRBV6-5; the D call may be TRBD1 or TRBD2 (5 bases each). The CDR3 runs to 16 residues. V shed 5 bases and J shed 0 bases, with 14 bases lying between them. CDR1 is MNHEY and CDR2 is SVGAGI in the germline V gene. This CDR3 is CASSTGRGPSYNEQFF. CDR3 sequence (DNA): TGTGCCAGCAGTACAGGACGGGGACCCTCCTACAATGAGCAGTTCTTC.

This clonotype was recorded at least ten times. This sequence joins TRBV7-9 and TRBJ2-5, with TRBD2 as a possible D gene (7 bases). Germline assignment: CDR1 SEHNR and CDR2 FQNEAQ (reference sequence). Trimming left V 3 bases short and J 5 bases short, with 13 bases between. The CDR3 has 14 residues. The CDR3 coding sequence is TGTGCCAGCAGCTTTGGCGGGGGCAGGGAGACCCAGTACTTC. It encodes CASSFGGGRETQYF.